The next 30 T cell receptor beta chains were all read from a single sample in a study of cytomegalovirus exposure and HLA in healthy donors. The PCR used 60 Vbeta and 13 Jbeta primers. TCRdb's copy holds only in-frame clones and misses some; the assay was immunoSEQ multiplex PCR. The table has fewer than 200,000 clones, 82% seen once; the top ten hold less than 1%. Sequences were obtained from PBMCs. These receptor sequences come from a girl aged 2-9 years in good health and CMV-seropositive.

DNA for the CDR3: TGCGCCAGCAGCTTGGAGGGGGTGGATCAGCCCCAGCATTTT. Amino acid sequence: CASSLEGVDQPQHF. This chain connects TRBV5-1 to TRBJ1-5, with a weak D call TRBD1 (6 bases). Germline CDR1 is SGHRS and CDR2 is YFSETQ. V was trimmed by 0 bases and J by 5 bases, leaving 9 bases between them. CDR3 length: 14 amino acids.

The table lists this clone with a count of one. A junction boundary mismatches the germline segment, possibly from a read error. The chain joins TRBV7-7 to TRBJ2-5; D call uncertain. CDR1 is SSHAT and CDR2 is FNYEAQ in the germline V gene (reference sequence). The length of the CDR3 is 11 residues. CDR3: CASSSGETQYF. The CDR3 DNA follows: TGTGCTAGCAGCTCCGGAGAGACCCAGTACTTC.

In this sample, this clone turned up once. J is TRBJ1-4 and V is TRBV5-4; D may be TRBD1 (6 bases). This CDR3 is 13 amino acids long. Trimming removed 4 bases at V and 5 bases at J, with 9 bases between. The germline CDR1 and CDR2 sequences are SGHNT and YYREEE (reference sequence). The CDR3 here is CASSIQGNEKLFF. Here the CDR3 DNA reads TGTGCCAGCAGCATACAGGGAAATGAAAAACTGTTTTTT. The variable domain in full, completed from reference TRBV5-4 and TRBJ1-4, reads ETGVTQSPTHLIKTRGQQVTLRCSSQSGHNTVSWYQQALGQGPQFIFQYYREEENGRGNFPPRFSGLQFPNYSSELNVNALELDDSALYLCASSIQGNEKLFFGSGTQLSVL.

The gene calls are TRBV4-2 and TRBJ2-2; 7 bases fit TRBD2. CDR3 size: 14 residues. CDR1 is LGHNA, CDR2 YNFKEQ, per germline. Germline trimming cut 0 bases from V and 7 bases from J; bases unmatched to any gene: 2. The CDR3 spells CASSQDGRHGELFF. In DNA form, the CDR3 reads TGTGCCAGCAGCCAAGACGGGAGGCACGGGGAGCTGTTTTTT.

This clone turned up a few times. The chain couples TRBV4-1 to TRBJ1-5; 8 bases match TRBD1. Germline CDR1 is MGHRA and CDR2 is YSYEKL. The CDR3 has 15 residues. Unmatched junction bases numbered 5, after V lost 4 bases and J lost 3 bases. The CDR3 here is CASSLGTGVNQPQHF. CDR3 DNA sequence: TGCGCCAGCAGCCTTGGGACAGGCGTCAATCAGCCCCAGCATTTT.

This chain joins TRBV7-3 and TRBJ2-2; 7 nucleotides align to TRBD2. The ends lost 5 bases at V and 2 bases at J; junction bases unmatched: 11. The CDR3 sequence is 17 residues long. Germline CDR1 and CDR2: SGHTA and FQGTGA. The CDR3 DNA sequence: TGTGCCAGCAGCCCCGGAGGGGCGGGAGTCAACACCGGGGAGCTGTTTTTT. Translated: CASSPGGAGVNTGELFF.

The chain employs TRBV5-1 and TRBJ2-6; D uncertain. This CDR3 spans 14 amino acids. Germline V CDR1 and CDR2: SGHRS, YFSETQ. V was shortened by 4 bases and J by 0 bases, with 5 bases between the two germline ends. CDR3 protein: CASSGGSGANVLTF. In nucleotides, the CDR3 is TGCGCCAGCAGCGGCGGCTCTGGGGCCAACGTCCTGACTTTC.

Only a few counts were recorded for this clone. This chain uses TRBV6-4 with TRBJ2-3; 8 bases fit TRBD2. The CDR3 contains 15 residues. V trimming: 4 bases; J trimming: 0 bases; junction bases outside the gene matches: 3. Germline CDR1 reads MRHNA; CDR2 reads SNTAGT. The CDR3 region has the DNA TGTGCCAGCAGTGTTTCTAGCGGGAGCACAGATACGCAGTATTTT. Its protein is CASSVSSGSTDTQYF.

The J gene is TRBJ2-3, the V gene TRBV5-1; D possibly corresponds to TRBD2 (6 bases). The CDR3 loop spans 14 amino acids. In germline, CDR1 is SGHRS, CDR2 YFSETQ. Trimming removed 4 bases at V and 0 bases at J, with 9 bases between. The CDR3 loop reads CASSGAGSTDTQYF. CDR3 DNA: TGCGCCAGCAGCGGGGCGGGGAGCACAGATACGCAGTATTTT.

This clone was picked up one time. V gene TRBV27 combines with J gene TRBJ1-5; D remains unclear. CDR1 MNHEY and CDR2 SMNVEV come from the germline V gene (reference sequence). Trimming removed 5 bases from V and 4 bases from J, with 12 bases in between. CDR3 length equals 14 residues. In DNA, the CDR3 is TGTGCCAGCAGTCCCCGGAGGGCGAATCAGCCCCAGCATTTT. Residues: CASSPRRANQPQHF.

The chain couples TRBV6-5 to TRBJ2-5, with D maybe TRBD1 (8 bases). The CDR3 totals 16 residues. Germline values: CDR1 MNHEY, CDR2 SVGAGI. V gave up 4 bases and J gave up 3 bases, with 18 bases separating them. The CDR3 bases are TGTGCCAGCAGTTCAAAGCGGGACAGGTGGGAAGAGACCCAGTACTTC. Translation gives CASSSKRDRWEETQYF.

The V gene is TRBV30, the J gene TRBJ2-7; 10 nucleotides line up with TRBD1. Trimming took 4 bases from V and 1 from J; bases not matched to a gene: 7. CDR3 length equals 15 residues. Germline CDR1 is GTSNPN and CDR2 is SVGIG (reference sequence). The CDR3 DNA reads TGTGCCTGGACCCTACCGGGACAGGGGTCCTACGAGCAGTACTTC. Translated, it gives CAWTLPGQGSYEQYF.

The rearrangement joins TRBV30 to TRBJ1-1; 7 nucleotides match TRBD1. The ends lost 7 bases at V and 4 bases at J; junction bases unmatched: 12. The CDR3 totals 14 residues. Germline V gene sequence: CDR1 GTSNPN, CDR2 SVGIG (reference sequence). Here the CDR3 reads CASEGGGGFTEAFF. CDR3 sequence (DNA): TGTGCCTCGGAGGGTGGAGGGGGCTTCACTGAAGCTTTCTTT. The full variable domain, with the rest looked up from reference TRBV30 and TRBJ1-1, is SQTIHQWPATLVQPVGSPLSLECTVEGTSNPNLYWYRQAAGRGLQLLFYSVGIGQISSEVPQNLSASRPQDRQFILSSKKLLLSDSGFYLCASEGGGGFTEAFFGQGTRLTVV.

V gene TRBV28 combines with J gene TRBJ2-7; possibly TRBD2 for D (6 bases). The CDR3 consists of 15 residues. Trimming cost V 3 bases and J 0 bases, with 12 bases left between them. CDR1 and CDR2 from the germline V gene are MDHEN and SYDVKM. CDR3 in amino acids: CASSLGRSGSYEQYF. The CDR3 DNA is TGTGCCAGCAGTTTGGGGAGGTCGGGCTCCTACGAGCAGTACTTC.

This clone was picked up one time. J is TRBJ2-3 and V is TRBV4-1; TRBD2 aligns across 10 bases. This CDR3 comprises 17 residues. Germline V lookup: CDR1 MGHRA, CDR2 YSYEKL. V lost 0 bases and J lost 2; bases outside the gene matches: 5. The CDR3 sequence: CASSQDPSGRATDTQYF. CDR3 in DNA: TGCGCCAGCAGCCAAGATCCCAGCGGGAGGGCCACAGATACGCAGTATTTT.

J is TRBJ2-7 and V is TRBV27, with 7 bases lining up with TRBD1. The V gene end was trimmed by 2 bases and the J gene end by 0 bases; junction bases not matched to a gene: 10. CDR1 is MNHEY, CDR2 SMNVEV, per germline (reference sequence). CDR3 size: 17 residues. CDR3 DNA sequence: TGTGCCAGCAGTTTAACTAAGACAGGGCCACCCTCCTACGAGCAGTACTTC. This translates into CASSLTKTGPPSYEQYF.

The chain uses TRBV14 and TRBJ2-1, with TRBD1 as a possible D gene (6 bases). Germline CDR1 and CDR2: SGHDN and FVKESK. The CDR3 contains 15 residues. Between the trimmed V and J ends, which lost 4 bases and 4 bases, there was a span of 14 bases. The CDR3 nucleotides are TGTGCCAGCAGCCTAACCGGGACACCTTACAATGAGCAGTTCTTC. Its protein is CASSLTGTPYNEQFF.

This clone was observed a handful of times. V is TRBV29-1 and J is TRBJ1-1; possible D gene TRBD1, 6 bases. Germline loops: CDR1 SQVTM, CDR2 ANQGSEA. The CDR3 spans 14 residues. The ends were cut back, 2 bases at V and 4 bases at J, with 14 bases in the middle. CDR3 protein: CSVEKGRGGTEAFF. The CDR3 DNA reads as TGCAGCGTTGAAAAAGGAAGGGGGGGCACTGAAGCTTTCTTT.

This clone appeared many times. V is TRBV6-1 and J is TRBJ1-1, with TRBD1 as a possible D gene (6 bases). The V gene's germline CDR1 is MNHNS and CDR2 SASEGT. V lost 6 bases, J lost 8 bases, and 19 bases lay in between. The CDR3 contains 14 residues. The CDR3 protein is CASSLGGHTEEAFF. CDR3 in DNA: TGTGCCAGCAGCCTTGGGGGACACACAGAGGAAGCTTTCTTT.

The count of this clone is one. This rearrangement joins TRBV4-1 to TRBJ2-5, with 8 positions matching TRBD2. The CDR3 totals 15 residues. Trimming took 2 bases from V and 4 from J; bases not matched to a gene: 6. CDR1 and CDR2 (germline): MGHRA, YSYEKL. The CDR3 loop reads CASSQSGSGVETQYF. CDR3 DNA: TGCGCCAGCAGCCAAAGCGGGAGTGGAGTAGAGACCCAGTACTTC.

The rearrangement joins TRBV2 to TRBJ1-5; D is ambiguous. The CDR3 runs to 16 residues. V was clipped by 4 bases and J by 0 bases, with 13 bases between them. Per the germline V gene, CDR1 is SNHLY and CDR2 is FYNNEI. The CDR3 reads CASSVKTGNSNQPQHF. CDR3 bases: TGTGCCAGCAGTGTTAAAACGGGTAATAGCAATCAGCCCCAGCATTTT.

V is TRBV7-8 and J is TRBJ2-7; D is uncertain. Germline CDR1 is SGHVS and CDR2 is FQNEAQ. CDR3 length: 15 amino acids. Trimming pared 5 bases from V and 0 bases from J, leaving 14 bases between. CDR3 DNA: TGTGCCAGCAGCCCCTCTAGAGGAAGCTCCTACGAGCAGTACTTC. The encoded protein is CASSPSRGSSYEQYF.

The chain employs TRBV5-1 and TRBJ2-5; 10 nucleotides line up with TRBD2. CDR3 length: 19 residues. V dropped 8 bases and J dropped 0; count of bases not matched to a gene: 19. Germline V gene sequence: CDR1 SGHRS, CDR2 YFSETQ. The CDR3 DNA is TGCGCCAGTATTCCGCGTCGGCTAGCGGGAGACCCGGACCAAGAGACCCAGTACTTC. Its protein is CASIPRRLAGDPDQETQYF.

The chain joins TRBV27 to TRBJ2-3, with 8 positions matching TRBD2. The CDR3 contains 15 residues. Losses at the gene ends were 5 bases for V and 1 base for J; bases not matched to a gene: 5. Germline-derived CDR1 and CDR2 are MNHEY and SMNVEV (reference sequence). The CDR3, as DNA: TGTGCCAGCAGTAATAGGACTAGCCGCACAGATACGCAGTATTTT. Protein product: CASSNRTSRTDTQYF.

Written as DNA, the CDR3 is TGCGCCAGCAGCTTGGAGCGGGGGAGCTCCTACGAGCAGTACTTC. Protein product: CASSLERGSSYEQYF. V is TRBV5-1 and J is TRBJ2-7, with 8 bases identical to TRBD2. Per the germline V gene, CDR1 is SGHRS and CDR2 is YFSETQ. After removal of 0 bases from V and 0 bases from J, the junction contained 2 bases not matched to a gene. CDR3 length: 15 amino acids.

The chain joins TRBV5-1 to TRBJ1-1; D uncertain. V was cut by 4 bases and J by 2 bases, with 18 bases left in between. The CDR3 is 16 amino acids. Germline V gene lookup returns CDR1 SGHRS and CDR2 YFSETQ. Written as DNA, the CDR3 is TGCGCCAGCAGCCCTTCCGGGTTATTGAGTAACACTGAAGCTTTCTTT. It codes for CASSPSGLLSNTEAFF.

This clone was seen a few times. The V call is TRBV5-1, the J call TRBJ2-1; the match to TRBD1 covers 11 bases. The CDR3 runs to 15 residues. J lost 7 bases, V lost 3 bases, and 6 bases had no gene match. In germline, CDR1 is SGHRS, CDR2 YFSETQ. Written as DNA, the CDR3 is TGCGCCAGCAGCTCCGGGACAGGGGGGGGTAATGAGCAGTTCTTC. Amino acid sequence: CASSSGTGGGNEQFF.

This sequence joins TRBV27 and TRBJ2-7; D may be TRBD1 (6 bases). The CDR3 consists of 13 residues. Germline V CDR1 and CDR2: MNHEY, SMNVEV (reference sequence). Between the trimmed V and J ends, which lost 2 bases and 6 bases, there was a span of 11 bases. The CDR3 DNA is TGTGCCAGCAGTTTAAGGGGGTGGGGCGAGCAGTACTTC. Protein product: CASSLRGWGEQYF.

In DNA, the CDR3 is TGTGCCTGGAGTGCGGGACAGGTCTCTGGAAACACCATATATTTT. This codes for CAWSAGQVSGNTIYF. This chain connects TRBV30 to TRBJ1-3, with 8 bases identical to TRBD1. Germline CDR1 GTSNPN, CDR2 SVGIG (reference sequence). J lost 0 bases, V lost 1 base, and 2 bases had no gene match. This CDR3 region has 15 residues.

This chain connects TRBV19 to TRBJ1-5; D may be TRBD1 (5 bases). V shed 10 bases and J shed 7 bases, with 17 bases lying between them. CDR3 length equals 13 residues. CDR1 and CDR2 (germline): LNHDA, SQIVND (reference sequence). The CDR3 loop is CATQLGGNQPQHF. As DNA, the CDR3 is TGTGCCACCCAACTCGGGGGAAACCAGCCCCAGCATTTT.